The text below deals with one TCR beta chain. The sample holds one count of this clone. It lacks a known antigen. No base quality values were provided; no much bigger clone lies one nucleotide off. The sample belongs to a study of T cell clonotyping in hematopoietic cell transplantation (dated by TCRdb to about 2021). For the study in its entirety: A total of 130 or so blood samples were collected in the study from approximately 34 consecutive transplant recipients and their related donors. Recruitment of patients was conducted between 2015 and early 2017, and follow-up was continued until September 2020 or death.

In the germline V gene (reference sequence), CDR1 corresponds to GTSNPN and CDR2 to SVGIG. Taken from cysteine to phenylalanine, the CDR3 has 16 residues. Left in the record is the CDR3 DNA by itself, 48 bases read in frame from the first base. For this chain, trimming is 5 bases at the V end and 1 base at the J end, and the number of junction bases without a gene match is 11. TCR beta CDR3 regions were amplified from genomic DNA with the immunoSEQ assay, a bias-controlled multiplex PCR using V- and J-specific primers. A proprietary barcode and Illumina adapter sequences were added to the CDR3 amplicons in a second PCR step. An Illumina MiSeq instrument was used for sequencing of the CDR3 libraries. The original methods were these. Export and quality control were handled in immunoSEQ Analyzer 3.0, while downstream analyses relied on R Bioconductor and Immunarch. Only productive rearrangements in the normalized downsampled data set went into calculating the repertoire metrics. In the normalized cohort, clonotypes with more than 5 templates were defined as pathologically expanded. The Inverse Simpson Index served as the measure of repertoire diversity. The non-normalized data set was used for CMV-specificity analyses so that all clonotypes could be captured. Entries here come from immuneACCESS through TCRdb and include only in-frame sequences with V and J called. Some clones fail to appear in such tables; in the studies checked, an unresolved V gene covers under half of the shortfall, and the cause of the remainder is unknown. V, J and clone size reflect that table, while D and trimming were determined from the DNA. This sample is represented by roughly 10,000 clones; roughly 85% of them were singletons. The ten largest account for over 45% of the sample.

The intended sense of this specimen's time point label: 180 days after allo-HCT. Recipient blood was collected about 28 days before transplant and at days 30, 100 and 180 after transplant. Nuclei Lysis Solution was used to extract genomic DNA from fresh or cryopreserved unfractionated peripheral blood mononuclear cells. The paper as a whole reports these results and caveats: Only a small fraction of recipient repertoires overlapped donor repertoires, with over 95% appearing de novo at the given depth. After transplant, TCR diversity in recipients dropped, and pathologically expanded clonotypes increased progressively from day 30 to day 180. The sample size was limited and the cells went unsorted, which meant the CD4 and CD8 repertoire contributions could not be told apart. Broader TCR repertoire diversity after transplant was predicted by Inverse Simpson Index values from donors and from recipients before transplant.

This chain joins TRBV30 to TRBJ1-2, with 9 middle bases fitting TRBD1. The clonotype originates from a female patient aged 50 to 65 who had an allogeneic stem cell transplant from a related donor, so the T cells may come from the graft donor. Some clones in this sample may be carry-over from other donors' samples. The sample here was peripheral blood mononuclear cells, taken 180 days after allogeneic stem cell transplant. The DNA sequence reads TGTGCCTGGGCCCGGGACAGGGCCCTAAATAACTATGGCTACACCTTC. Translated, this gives CAWARDRALNNYGYTF.